Sequencing of this TCR beta chain was carried out in a study of T-cell memory formation after mild COVID-19. TCRdb called the 5' RACE reads again in MiXCR, with one record for every CDR3 protein. The repertoire holds 180,000 or so distinct CDR3 sequences, with approximately 16% as singletons. This clonotype has only a few counts. Its antigen is still unknown. Overall study findings and caveats: CM and EM subsets held most contracting CD4+ clones; EMRA held CD8+ ones.

This receptor was identified in an adult woman who had mild COVID-19 (a few samples of this study predate the infection). Cell type and time point are not known. The sequenced sample was PBMCs or a T cell subset sorted from them (not recorded which).

CDR3 DNA sequence: TGTGCCACCAGGGACGCCACCGGGACTGGAGAGACCCAGTACTTC. As protein: CATRDATGTGETQYF. The rearrangement uses TRBV24-1 and TRBJ2-5; the D gene is possibly TRBD2 (6 bases). V lost 7 bases, J lost 4 bases, and 18 bases lay in between. Germline loops: CDR1 KGHDR, CDR2 SFDVKD. The length of the CDR3 is 15 residues.